The clone carrying this TCR beta chain was found a few times. As yet, its antigen is unknown. A single record per CDR3 protein comes from TCRdb applying MiXCR to the reads. The sample holds 300,000 to 400,000 distinct CDR3 sequences, around a sixth seen once. This sample stems from a study of T cell repertoires in cytomegalovirus infection. General observations from the study: HLA-C-restricted TCR beta clonotypes specific for CMV led the ex vivo response.

The sample taken for sequencing was PBMCs. The TCR sequence derives from a human donor in good health (CMV status not recorded). Some clones in this sample may be carry-over from other donors' samples.

DNA for the CDR3: TGTGCCAGCAGCGTGATGACAGGGGAAACTGAAGCTTTCTTT. It is translated as CASSVMTGETEAFF. The J gene is TRBJ1-1, the V gene TRBV5-5, with 8 bases that match TRBD1. Looked up from germline, CDR1 is SGHKS and CDR2 is YYEKEE (reference sequence). With V trimmed by 4 bases and J by 5 bases, 7 bases remained unmatched. The CDR3 contains 14 residues.